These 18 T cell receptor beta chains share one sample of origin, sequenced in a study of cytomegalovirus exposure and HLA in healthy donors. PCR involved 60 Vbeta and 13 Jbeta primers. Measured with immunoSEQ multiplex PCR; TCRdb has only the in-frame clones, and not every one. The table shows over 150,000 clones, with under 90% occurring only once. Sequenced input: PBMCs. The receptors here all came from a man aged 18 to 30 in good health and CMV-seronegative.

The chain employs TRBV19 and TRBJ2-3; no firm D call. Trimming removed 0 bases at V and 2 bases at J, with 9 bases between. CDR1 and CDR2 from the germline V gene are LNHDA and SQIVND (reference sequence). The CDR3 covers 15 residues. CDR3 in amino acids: CASSIDTPYTDTQYF. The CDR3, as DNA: TGTGCCAGTAGTATAGATACCCCCTACACAGATACGCAGTATTTT.

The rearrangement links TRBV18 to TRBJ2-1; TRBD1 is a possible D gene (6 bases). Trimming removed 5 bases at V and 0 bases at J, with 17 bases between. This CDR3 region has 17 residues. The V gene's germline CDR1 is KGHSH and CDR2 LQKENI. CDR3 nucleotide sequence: TGTGCCAGCTCAGCACAAAGGACAGTTGACTCCTACAATGAGCAGTTCTTC. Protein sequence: CASSAQRTVDSYNEQFF.

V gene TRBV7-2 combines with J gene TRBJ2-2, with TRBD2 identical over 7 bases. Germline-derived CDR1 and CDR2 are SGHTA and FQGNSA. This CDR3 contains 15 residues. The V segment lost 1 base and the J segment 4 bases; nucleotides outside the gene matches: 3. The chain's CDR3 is CASSLDRTSTGELFF. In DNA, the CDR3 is TGTGCCAGCAGCTTAGACCGGACTAGCACCGGGGAGCTGTTTTTT.

CDR3 in DNA: TGCGCCAGCAGCTGGTCCCTAGCGGGGGGTGAGCAGTTCTTC. It translates to CASSWSLAGGEQFF. The chain joins TRBV5-1 to TRBJ2-1; 11 bases match TRBD2. In germline, CDR1 is SGHRS, CDR2 YFSETQ. This CDR3 is built from 14 residues. V gave up 3 bases and J gave up 9 bases; unmatched junction bases: 5. Supplemented by reference TRBV5-1 and TRBJ2-1, the full variable domain reads KAGVTQTPRYLIKTRGQQVTLSCSPISGHRSVSWYQQTPGQGLQFLFEYFSETQRNKGNFPGRFSGRQFSNSRSEMNVSTLELGDSALYLCASSWSLAGGEQFFGPGTRLTVL.

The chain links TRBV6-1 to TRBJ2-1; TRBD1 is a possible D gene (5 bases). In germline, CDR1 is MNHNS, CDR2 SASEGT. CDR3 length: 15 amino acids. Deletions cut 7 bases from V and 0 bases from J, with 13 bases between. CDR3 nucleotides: TGTGCCAGCAATCGACAGCCCACCTCCTACAATGAGCAGTTCTTC. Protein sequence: CASNRQPTSYNEQFF.

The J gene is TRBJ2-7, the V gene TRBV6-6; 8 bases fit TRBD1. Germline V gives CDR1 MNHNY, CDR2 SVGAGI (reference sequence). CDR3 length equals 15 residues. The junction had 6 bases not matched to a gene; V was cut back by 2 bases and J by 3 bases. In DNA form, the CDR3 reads TGTGCCAGCAGTTACGACAGGGGACTCTACTACGAGCAGTACTTC. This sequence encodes CASSYDRGLYYEQYF.

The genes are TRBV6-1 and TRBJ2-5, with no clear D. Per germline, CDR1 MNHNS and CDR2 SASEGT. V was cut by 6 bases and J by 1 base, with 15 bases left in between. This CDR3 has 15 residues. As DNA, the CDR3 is TGTGCCAGCAGACCCCCTCGGTCGGGCCAAGAGACCCAGTACTTC. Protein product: CASRPPRSGQETQYF.

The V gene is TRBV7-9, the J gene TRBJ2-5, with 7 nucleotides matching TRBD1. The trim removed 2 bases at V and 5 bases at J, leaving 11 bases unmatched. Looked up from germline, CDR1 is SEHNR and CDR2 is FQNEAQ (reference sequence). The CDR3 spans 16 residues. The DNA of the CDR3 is TGTGCCAGCAGCTTAAGACCGACAGGGTCGAGGGAGACCCAGTACTTC. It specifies CASSLRPTGSRETQYF.

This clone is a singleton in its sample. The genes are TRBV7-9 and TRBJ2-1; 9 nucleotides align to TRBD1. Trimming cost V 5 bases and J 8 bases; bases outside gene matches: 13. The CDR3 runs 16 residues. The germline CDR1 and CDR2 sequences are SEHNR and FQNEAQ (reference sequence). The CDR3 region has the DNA TGTGCCAGCAGCCCTAGAACCGGGACAGGGTATCATGAGCAGTTCTTC. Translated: CASSPRTGTGYHEQFF.

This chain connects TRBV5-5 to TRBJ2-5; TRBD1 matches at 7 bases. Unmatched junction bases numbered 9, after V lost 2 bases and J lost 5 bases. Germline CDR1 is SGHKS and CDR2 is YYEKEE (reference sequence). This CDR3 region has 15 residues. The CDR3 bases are TGTGCCAGCAGCTTTTTATGGACAGGTTCCGAGACCCAGTACTTC. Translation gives CASSFLWTGSETQYF.

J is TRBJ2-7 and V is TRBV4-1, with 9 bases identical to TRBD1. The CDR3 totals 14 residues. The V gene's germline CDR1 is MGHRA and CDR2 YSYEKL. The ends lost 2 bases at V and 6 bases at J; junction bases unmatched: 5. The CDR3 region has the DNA TGCGCCAGCAGCCAACCCCTGACAGGGGGCGAGCAGTACTTC. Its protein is CASSQPLTGGEQYF.

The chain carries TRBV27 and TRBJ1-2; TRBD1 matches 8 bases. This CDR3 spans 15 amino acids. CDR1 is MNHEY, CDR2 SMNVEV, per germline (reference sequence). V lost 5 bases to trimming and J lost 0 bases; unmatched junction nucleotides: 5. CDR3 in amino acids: CASSPDRGANYGYTF. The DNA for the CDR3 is TGTGCCAGCAGTCCTGACAGGGGAGCTAACTATGGCTACACCTTC.

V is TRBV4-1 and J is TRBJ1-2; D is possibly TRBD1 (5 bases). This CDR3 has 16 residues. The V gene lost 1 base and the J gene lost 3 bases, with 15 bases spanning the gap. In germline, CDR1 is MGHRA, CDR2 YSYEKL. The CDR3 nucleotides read TGCGCCAGCAGCCAAGTTACGGCAGGGAAGGACTATGGCTACACCTTC. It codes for CASSQVTAGKDYGYTF.

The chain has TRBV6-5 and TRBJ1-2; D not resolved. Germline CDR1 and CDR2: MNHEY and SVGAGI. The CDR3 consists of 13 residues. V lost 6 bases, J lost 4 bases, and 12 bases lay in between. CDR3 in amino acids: CASRPTTGYGYTF. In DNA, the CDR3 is TGTGCCAGCAGACCTACTACGGGCTATGGCTACACCTTC.

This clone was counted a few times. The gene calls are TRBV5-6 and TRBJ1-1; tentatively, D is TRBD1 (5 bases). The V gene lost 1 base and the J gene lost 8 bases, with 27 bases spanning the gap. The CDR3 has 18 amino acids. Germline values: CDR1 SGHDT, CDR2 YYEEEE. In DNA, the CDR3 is TGTGCCAGCAGCTTGACCAGAGGGACTTCCCTCCTACTAGAAGAAGCTTTCTTT. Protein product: CASSLTRGTSLLLEEAFF.

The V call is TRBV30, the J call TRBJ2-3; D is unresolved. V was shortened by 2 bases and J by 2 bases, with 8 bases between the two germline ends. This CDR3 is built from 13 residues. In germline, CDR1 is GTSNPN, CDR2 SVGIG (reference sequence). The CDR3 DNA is TGTGCCTGGAGTTCGGGTCCCACAGATACGCAGTATTTT. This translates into CAWSSGPTDTQYF.

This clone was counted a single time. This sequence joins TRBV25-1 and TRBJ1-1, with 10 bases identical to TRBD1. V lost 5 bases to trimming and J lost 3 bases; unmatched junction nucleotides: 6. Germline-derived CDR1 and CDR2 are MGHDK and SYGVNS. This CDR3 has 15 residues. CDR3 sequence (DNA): TGTGCCAGCAGTACGCTAGACAGGGGGCACACTGAAGCTTTCTTT. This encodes CASSTLDRGHTEAFF.

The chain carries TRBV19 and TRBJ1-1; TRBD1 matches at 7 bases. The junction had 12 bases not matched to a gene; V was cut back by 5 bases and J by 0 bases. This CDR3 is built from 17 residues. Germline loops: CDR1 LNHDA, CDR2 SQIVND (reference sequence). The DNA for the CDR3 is TGTGCCAGTAGTTTACGACAAGAGGGGGCGATGAACACTGAAGCTTTCTTT. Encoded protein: CASSLRQEGAMNTEAFF.